The 21 T cell receptor beta chains below all came from one sample that was sequenced in a study of blood T cell repertoires in COVID-19. Profiling relied on immunoSEQ multiplex PCR, and the TCRdb table lists in-frame clones only, not all of them. The sample has about 130,000 clones; 81% are singletons. Specimen: peripheral blood. Receptors were obtained from a man aged 25-45 years with COVID-19, enrolled during active disease.

The chain carries TRBV7-8 and TRBJ1-5; tentative D call: TRBD1 (5 bases). The V and J ends lost 6 bases and 1 base respectively, with 13 bases between them. CDR3 length: 15 amino acids. CDR1 is SGHVS, CDR2 FQNEAQ, per germline. The CDR3 region is CASSLVGLSNQPQHF. CDR3 DNA sequence: TGTGCCAGCAGTCTGGTGGGGCTGAGCAATCAGCCCCAGCATTTT.

The chain employs TRBV5-6 and TRBJ1-2; D is undetermined. V was pared by 7 bases and J by 2 bases, with 15 bases between. Germline assignment: CDR1 SGHDT and CDR2 YYEEEE. The CDR3 is 14 residues long. In DNA form, the CDR3 reads TGTGCCAGCGCGACTTCCTCCGCGAACTATGGCTACACCTTC. Protein sequence: CASATSSANYGYTF.

This clone occurred a few times. The chain is built from TRBV2 and TRBJ1-6; 7 positions agree with TRBD1. This CDR3 contains 16 residues. CDR1 SNHLY and CDR2 FYNNEI come from the germline V gene. V lost 6 bases, J lost 7 bases, and 12 bases stayed unmatched. The CDR3 DNA reads TGTGCCAGCAGCCAAAGGGGGACAGTTGGAAATTCACCCCTCCACTTT. Translation gives CASSQRGTVGNSPLHF.

The V call is TRBV28, the J call TRBJ1-5; unclear D gene. Germline lookup yields CDR1 MDHEN and CDR2 SYDVKM. V gave up 3 bases and J gave up 0 bases, with 9 bases separating them. The length of the CDR3 is 15 residues. DNA for the CDR3: TGTGCCAGCAGTTTTCAGGATTATAGCAATCAGCCCCAGCATTTT. Its translation is CASSFQDYSNQPQHF.

The chain uses TRBV10-3 and TRBJ2-1; TRBD1 aligns across 11 bases. Germline values: CDR1 ENHRY, CDR2 SYGVKD. The V and J ends lost 11 bases and 6 bases, in that order; junction bases with no gene match: 9. The CDR3 is 14 residues long. CDR3 protein: CAVAGTGGVNEQFF. The CDR3 nucleotides read TGTGCCGTCGCCGGGACAGGGGGTGTCAATGAGCAGTTCTTC.

J is TRBJ2-1 and V is TRBV2; no firm D call. The CDR3 spans 15 residues. V shed 5 bases and J shed 9 bases, with 20 bases lying between them. Germline V lookup: CDR1 SNHLY, CDR2 FYNNEI. In nucleotides, the CDR3 is TGTGCCAGCAGTCCCCTCAGCCACTACTACGGTGAGCAGTTCTTC. It translates to CASSPLSHYYGEQFF.

The rearrangement links TRBV6-1 to TRBJ2-5; no firm D call. Per germline, CDR1 MNHNS and CDR2 SASEGT. The CDR3 totals 14 residues. The V and J ends lost 2 bases and 4 bases respectively, with 11 bases between them. The CDR3 protein is CASSEMRSSETQYF. The CDR3, as DNA: TGTGCCAGCAGTGAAATGAGGTCTTCAGAGACCCAGTACTTC.

The chain joins TRBV6-5 to TRBJ2-7, with 8 bases matching TRBD1. Germline assignment: CDR1 MNHEY and CDR2 SVGAGI. This CDR3 has 14 amino acids. Trimming at V came to 2 bases and at J to 5 bases, leaving 5 bases not matched to a gene. The CDR3 DNA reads as TGTGCCAGCAGTTACAAACCGACAGGGGACGAGCAGTACTTC. Its translation is CASSYKPTGDEQYF.

Comments on this clone: At one end the junction does not follow the germline gene, possibly because of a read error. The CDR3 region is CASSLFGAGRVGSVF. In DNA form, the CDR3 reads TGTGCCAGCAGTTTGTTTGGGGCCGGTCGGGTGGGTTCTGTCTTC. The chain combines TRBV28 with TRBJ2-7, with D possibly matching TRBD1 (5 bases). This CDR3 region has 15 residues. CDR1 and CDR2 from the germline V gene are MDHEN and SYDVKM.

This chain connects TRBV9 to TRBJ2-2; maybe TRBD2 (6 bases). V was cut by 2 bases and J by 3 bases, with 8 bases left in between. Germline CDR1 and CDR2: SGDLS and YYNGEE. This CDR3 spans 14 amino acids. The CDR3: CASSVTGDTGELFF. CDR3 nucleotide sequence: TGTGCCAGCAGCGTTACGGGGGACACCGGGGAGCTGTTTTTT. Complete variable domain (other parts from reference TRBV9 and TRBJ2-2): DSGVTQTPKHLITATGQRVTLRCSPRSGDLSVYWYQQSLDQGLQFLIQYYNGEERAKGNILERFSAQQFPDLHSELNLSSLELGDSALYFCASSVTGDTGELFFGEGSRLTVL.

The chain couples TRBV29-1 to TRBJ1-2; 9 bases align to TRBD1. CDR1 SQVTM and CDR2 ANQGSEA come from the germline V gene. The ends lost 6 bases at V and 0 bases at J; junction bases unmatched: 14. CDR3 length equals 17 residues. The CDR3 loop reads CSVGLRQGDIANYGYTF. CDR3 in DNA: TGCAGCGTCGGACTGAGACAGGGGGATATAGCTAACTATGGCTACACCTTC.

The rearrangement uses TRBV15 and TRBJ2-7, with TRBD2 as a possible D gene (7 bases). V was pared by 2 bases and J by 5 bases, with 19 bases between. CDR1 and CDR2 (germline): LNHNV, YYDKDF (reference sequence). This CDR3 has 16 amino acids. The CDR3 bases are TGTGCCACCAGCAGATGGGGGGGGGCCGGAGAAGACGAGCAGTACTTC. It codes for CATSRWGGAGEDEQYF.

This clone was seen a few times. The chain is built from TRBV27 and TRBJ1-5; possible D gene TRBD1, 6 bases. Trimming pared 6 bases from V and 6 bases from J, leaving 15 bases between. Germline CDR1 reads MNHEY; CDR2 reads SMNVEV (reference sequence). This CDR3 contains 14 residues. The CDR3 DNA reads TGTGCCAGCAGGAGTGGGGGCGGGGGTCAGCCCCAGCATTTT. Translated, it gives CASRSGGGGQPQHF.

This clone was counted a few times. The chain combines TRBV2 with TRBJ1-1; the match to TRBD1 covers 9 bases. The CDR3 length is 13 residues. The ends lost 6 bases at V and 10 bases at J; junction bases unmatched: 9. Germline CDR1 is SNHLY and CDR2 is FYNNEI. CDR3: CASRTGGGLGAFF. The CDR3 DNA reads as TGTGCCAGCAGGACAGGGGGGGGTTTGGGAGCTTTCTTT.

The chain has TRBV11-2 and TRBJ1-1; tentative D call: TRBD1 (5 bases). CDR3 length: 15 amino acids. Trimming removed 1 base at V and 4 bases at J, with 13 bases between. The germline CDR1 and CDR2 sequences are SGHAT and FQNNGV. In DNA, the CDR3 is TGTGCCAGCAGCTTAGTGAGGGTCGGGGGCACTGAAGCTTTCTTT. This gives the protein CASSLVRVGGTEAFF.

The chain recombines TRBV2 with TRBJ1-5, with 11 bases matching TRBD1. In germline, CDR1 is SNHLY, CDR2 FYNNEI. Germline trimming cut 5 bases from V and 5 bases from J; bases unmatched to any gene: 5. The CDR3 covers 15 residues. The chain's CDR3 is CASSTRTGGHQPQHF. The CDR3 region has the DNA TGTGCCAGCAGTACCCGGACAGGGGGCCATCAGCCCCAGCATTTT.

V gene TRBV4-2 combines with J gene TRBJ2-3; D is undetermined. CDR3 length: 12 amino acids. CDR1 and CDR2 (germline): LGHNA, YNFKEQ. Trimming removed 2 bases at V and 6 bases at J, with 6 bases between. The CDR3 loop is CASSQTIDTQYF. CDR3 bases: TGTGCCAGCAGCCAAACTATCGATACGCAGTATTTT.

The chain uses TRBV7-6 and TRBJ2-7, with D perhaps TRBD1 (6 bases). Germline-derived CDR1 and CDR2 are SGHVS and FNYEAQ. The CDR3 contains 13 residues. V lost 5 bases to trimming and J lost 3 bases, with 11 bases between them. The CDR3 DNA sequence: TGTGCCAGCAGCAGGACAGTAGACTACGAGCAGTACTTC. Translation: CASSRTVDYEQYF.

V gene TRBV28 combines with J gene TRBJ1-2, with D possibly being TRBD1 (6 bases). Germline CDR1 is MDHEN and CDR2 is SYDVKM. Trimming took 0 bases from V and 2 from J, leaving 10 bases between them. CDR3 length equals 15 residues. The CDR3 nucleotides are TGTGCCAGCAGTTTATGGGGCCAGGGGAACTATGGCTACACCTTC. Its translation: CASSLWGQGNYGYTF.

The genes are TRBV30 and TRBJ1-5; D is perhaps TRBD1 (5 bases). V was pared by 7 bases and J by 4 bases, with 14 bases between. This CDR3 spans 13 amino acids. The germline CDR1 and CDR2 sequences are GTSNPN and SVGIG (reference sequence). The CDR3, as DNA: TGTGCCTCGGCCAATCGGGGGAATCAGCCCCAGCATTTT. Its translation is CASANRGNQPQHF.

The rearrangement joins TRBV4-1 to TRBJ2-7; 7 bases map to TRBD2. Unmatched junction bases numbered 8, after V lost 0 bases and J lost 6 bases. There are 15 residues in the CDR3. Germline CDR1 and CDR2: MGHRA and YSYEKL. CDR3 bases: TGCGCCAGCAGCCAAGACTACGGACTAGACGGCGAGCAGTACTTC. Translated: CASSQDYGLDGEQYF.